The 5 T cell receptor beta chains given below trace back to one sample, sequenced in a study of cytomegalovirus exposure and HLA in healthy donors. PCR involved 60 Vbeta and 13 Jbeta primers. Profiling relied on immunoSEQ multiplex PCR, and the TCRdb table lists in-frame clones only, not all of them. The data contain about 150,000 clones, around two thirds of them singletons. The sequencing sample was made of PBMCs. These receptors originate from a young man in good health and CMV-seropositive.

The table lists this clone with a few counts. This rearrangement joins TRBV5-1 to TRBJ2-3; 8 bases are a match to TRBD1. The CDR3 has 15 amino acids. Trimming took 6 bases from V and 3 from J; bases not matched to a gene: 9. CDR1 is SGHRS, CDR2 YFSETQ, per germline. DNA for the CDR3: TGCGCCAGCACCTCCCACGGACAGGGTACAGATACGCAGTATTTT. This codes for CASTSHGQGTDTQYF. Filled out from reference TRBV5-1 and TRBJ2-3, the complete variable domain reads KAGVTQTPRYLIKTRGQQVTLSCSPISGHRSVSWYQQTPGQGLQFLFEYFSETQRNKGNFPGRFSGRQFSNSRSEMNVSTLELGDSALYLCASTSHGQGTDTQYFGPGTRLTVL.

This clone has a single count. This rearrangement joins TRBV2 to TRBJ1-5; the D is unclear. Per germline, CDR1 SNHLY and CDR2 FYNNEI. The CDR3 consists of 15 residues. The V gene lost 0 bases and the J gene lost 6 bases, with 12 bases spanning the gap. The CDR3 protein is CASSEAGRVGQPQHF. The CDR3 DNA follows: TGTGCCAGCAGTGAAGCGGGGAGGGTTGGTCAGCCCCAGCATTTT.

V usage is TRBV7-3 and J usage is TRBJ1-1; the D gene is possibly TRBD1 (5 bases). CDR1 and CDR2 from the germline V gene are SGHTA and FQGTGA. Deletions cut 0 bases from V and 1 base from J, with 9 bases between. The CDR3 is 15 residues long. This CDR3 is CASSLTGPPNTEAFF. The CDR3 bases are TGTGCCAGCAGCTTAACGGGGCCGCCGAACACTGAAGCTTTCTTT.

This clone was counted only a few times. In DNA, the CDR3 is TGTGCCAGCAGTACCCTGGGAAGCAGGGCGAACACCGGGGAGCTGTTTTTT. It encodes CASSTLGSRANTGELFF. J is TRBJ2-2 and V is TRBV28; perhaps TRBD1 as D (5 bases). V lost 5 bases to trimming and J lost 0 bases, with 16 bases between them. The CDR3 contains 17 residues. Germline V lookup: CDR1 MDHEN, CDR2 SYDVKM.

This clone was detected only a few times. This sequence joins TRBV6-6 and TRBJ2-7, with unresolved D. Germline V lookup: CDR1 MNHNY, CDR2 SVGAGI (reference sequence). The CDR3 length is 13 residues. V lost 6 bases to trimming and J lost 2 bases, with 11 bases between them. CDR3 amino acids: CASSTIEAYEQYF. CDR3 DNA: TGTGCCAGCAGCACAATTGAGGCCTACGAGCAGTACTTC.